Below are 26 T cell receptor beta chains sequenced from a single sample in a study of blood T cell repertoires in COVID-19. Using immunoSEQ multiplex PCR, the repertoire was profiled, and TCRdb retains in-frame clones only, with some absent. The sample lists 200,000 to 250,000 clones; 83% were seen once. Source material: peripheral blood. The receptors come from an older woman with active or convalescent COVID-19.

This clone was picked up a small number of times. The genes are TRBV19 and TRBJ2-5; 10 bases are shared with TRBD1. V was pared by 5 bases and J by 2 bases, with 5 bases of the junction left unmatched. CDR1 and CDR2 (germline): LNHDA, SQIVND (reference sequence). The CDR3 extends over 15 amino acids. The chain's CDR3 is CASSPADRGQETQYF. DNA of the CDR3: TGTGCCAGTAGTCCGGCGGACAGGGGGCAAGAGACCCAGTACTTC.

The chain employs TRBV30 and TRBJ2-7; no clear D gene. The germline V gene encodes CDR1 GTSNPN and CDR2 SVGIG (reference sequence). Between the trimmed V and J ends, which lost 0 bases and 6 bases, there was a span of 9 bases. CDR3 length: 12 residues. The CDR3 coding sequence is TGTGCCTGGAGTGTACCCCCTATCGAGCAGTACTTC. The encoded protein is CAWSVPPIEQYF.

As concerns this clone: Other DNA sequences in the same sample also yield this CDR3. V and J are TRBV18 and TRBJ1-1; D may be TRBD1 (5 bases). Germline V gene sequence: CDR1 KGHSH, CDR2 LQKENI. Trimming left V 3 bases short and J 5 bases short, with 10 bases between. This CDR3 comprises 13 residues. The CDR3 bases are TGTGCCAGCTCACCCCAGGGAAGGACTGAAGCTTTCTTT. Translating it yields CASSPQGRTEAFF.

The chain carries TRBV30 and TRBJ2-4; 8 nucleotides line up with TRBD1. The CDR3 is 14 residues long. J was trimmed by 8 bases and V by 3 bases; bases with no gene match: 9. The germline CDR1 and CDR2 sequences are GTSNPN and SVGIG (reference sequence). In DNA, the CDR3 is TGTGCCTGGAGCCGAACAGGGGGGCGGGACATTCAGTACTTC. The encoded protein is CAWSRTGGRDIQYF. The whole variable domain, remainder taken from reference TRBV30 and TRBJ2-4, is SQTIHQWPATLVQPVGSPLSLECTVEGTSNPNLYWYRQAAGRGLQLLFYSVGIGQISSEVPQNLSASRPQDRQFILSSKKLLLSDSGFYLCAWSRTGGRDIQYFGAGTRLSVL.

This sequence joins TRBV6-5 and TRBJ2-1; 7 bases agree with TRBD2. Germline CDR1 reads MNHEY; CDR2 reads SVGAGI. The CDR3 sequence is 14 residues long. The ends lost 6 bases at V and 4 bases at J; junction bases unmatched: 6. The CDR3: CASRPRGGYNEQFF. CDR3 DNA sequence: TGTGCCAGCAGGCCTAGGGGAGGGTACAATGAGCAGTTCTTC.

The chain joins TRBV2 to TRBJ2-5, with 14 bases matching TRBD2. This CDR3 comprises 16 residues. J gave up 3 bases and V 5 bases, and 5 bases lay outside the gene matches. Germline CDR1 is SNHLY and CDR2 is FYNNEI. In DNA form, the CDR3 reads TGTGCCAGCAGTCCGGGACTAGCGGGGGCCAAAGAGACCCAGTACTTC. The encoded protein is CASSPGLAGAKETQYF.

The V call is TRBV10-2, the J call TRBJ2-7; TRBD2 matches at 12 bases. The CDR3 sequence is 15 residues long. Germline loops: CDR1 WSHSY, CDR2 SAAADI. With 6 bases clipped from V and 0 bases from J, the junction kept 3 bases outside the gene matches. The CDR3 DNA reads as TGCGCCAGCAGACTAGCGGGAGGTAGCTCCTACGAGCAGTACTTC. This gives the protein CASRLAGGSSYEQYF.

In its sample, this clone was seen a few times. This chain uses TRBV10-1 with TRBJ2-2; maybe TRBD2 (6 bases). Trimming removed 6 bases from V and 5 bases from J, with 10 bases in between. The CDR3 contains 13 residues. CDR1 is WNHNN, CDR2 SYGVQD, per germline (reference sequence). Here the CDR3 reads CASRGLRTGELFF. The DNA for the CDR3 is TGCGCCAGCAGGGGACTTAGGACCGGGGAGCTGTTTTTT.

In the case of this clone: Other DNA sequences of this sample code for an identical CDR3. The rearrangement links TRBV28 to TRBJ1-1; D perhaps matches TRBD1 (6 bases). The V and J ends lost 6 bases and 3 bases respectively, with 11 bases between them. The CDR3 length is 13 residues. CDR1 and CDR2 from the germline V gene are MDHEN and SYDVKM. CDR3 sequence reads: CASRRGGDTEAFF. CDR3 DNA: TGTGCCAGCAGAAGGGGGGGGGACACTGAAGCTTTCTTT.

The chain uses TRBV7-9 and TRBJ1-5; D is ambiguous. Trimming cost V 3 bases and J 5 bases, with 5 bases left between them. In germline, CDR1 is SEHNR, CDR2 FQNEAQ (reference sequence). The CDR3 totals 12 residues. The CDR3 nucleotides read TGTGCCAGCAGCTTTTCCGATCAGCCCCAGCATTTT. This codes for CASSFSDQPQHF.

V gene TRBV6-5 combines with J gene TRBJ2-4; 8 bases align to TRBD1. The CDR3 runs to 13 residues. Germline CDR1 MNHEY, CDR2 SVGAGI. Trimming took 6 bases from V and 9 from J; bases not matched to a gene: 7. CDR3 nucleotides: TGTGCCAGCAGCCGCGACAGGGGAGGCATTCAGTACTTC. Protein: CASSRDRGGIQYF.

The CDR3 DNA is TGTGCCAGCAGTGAAGCTTTAGGCCTTTTTGGCGGCGAGCAGTACTTC. Translated: CASSEALGLFGGEQYF. V usage is TRBV6-1 and J usage is TRBJ2-7; no firm D call. V shed 0 bases and J shed 6 bases, with 18 bases lying between them. Germline CDR1 MNHNS, CDR2 SASEGT. The CDR3 contains 16 residues.

The chain links TRBV11-3 to TRBJ2-1; TRBD2 matches 7 bases. This CDR3 has 14 residues. CDR1 SGHNT and CDR2 YENEEA come from the germline V gene. V was pared by 5 bases and J by 2 bases, with 3 bases of the junction left unmatched. The CDR3 loop is CASSRAGAYNEQFF. CDR3 in DNA: TGTGCCAGCAGCCGTGCGGGGGCCTACAATGAGCAGTTCTTC.

The V call is TRBV27, the J call TRBJ2-7; TRBD1 matches at 9 bases. Looked up from germline, CDR1 is MNHEY and CDR2 is SMNVEV (reference sequence). V shed 0 bases and J 3 bases; nucleotides not matched to a gene: 9. There are 17 residues in the CDR3. The chain's CDR3 is CASSLSVTGGGYYEQYF. The CDR3 coding sequence is TGTGCCAGCAGTTTATCGGTGACAGGGGGTGGCTACTACGAGCAGTACTTC.

This chain links TRBV18 with TRBJ1-3, with 7 bases matching TRBD1. The V and J ends lost 1 base and 2 bases, in that order; junction bases with no gene match: 5. Per germline, CDR1 KGHSH and CDR2 LQKENI. This CDR3 has 16 amino acids. DNA of the CDR3: TGTGCCAGCTCACCACGACAGGGAGGAACTGGAAACACCATATATTTT. Translating gives CASSPRQGGTGNTIYF.

J is TRBJ1-2 and V is TRBV7-8, with D maybe TRBD1 (6 bases). Trimming pared 10 bases from V and 4 bases from J, leaving 16 bases between. The CDR3 is made up of 13 amino acids. Germline V gives CDR1 SGHVS, CDR2 FQNEAQ. CDR3 loop: CATNPQGTYGYTF. In DNA form, the CDR3 reads TGTGCCACTAATCCCCAGGGGACCTATGGCTACACCTTC.

The chain links TRBV3-1 (or the pseudogene TRBV3-2) to TRBJ2-3; tentatively, D is TRBD1 (5 bases). The CDR3 has 15 amino acids. Germline V lookup: CDR1 LGHDT, CDR2 YNNKEL (reference sequence). With 2 bases removed from V and 2 bases from J, the gap between germline ends came to 11 bases. CDR3 region: CASSQRGGVTDTQYF. Written as DNA, the CDR3 is TGTGCCAGCAGCCAAAGGGGTGGGGTCACAGATACGCAGTATTTT.

The chain employs TRBV18 and TRBJ2-7; 8 bases agree with TRBD1. The CDR3 runs 18 residues. Germline trimming cut 3 bases from V and 0 bases from J; bases unmatched to any gene: 13. The germline CDR1 and CDR2 sequences are KGHSH and LQKENI. The CDR3 region is CASSPFMGTGGSSYEQYF. The CDR3 coding sequence is TGTGCCAGCTCACCCTTCATGGGAACAGGGGGGAGCTCCTACGAGCAGTACTTC.

The CDR3: CASSPVGAGNEETQYF. Written as DNA, the CDR3 is TGTGCCAGCAGCCCCGTGGGGGCGGGTAACGAAGAGACCCAGTACTTC. The rearrangement uses TRBV7-9 and TRBJ2-5; D possibly corresponds to TRBD1 (6 bases). In germline, CDR1 is SEHNR, CDR2 FQNEAQ (reference sequence). The ends were cut back, 5 bases at V and 3 bases at J, with 19 bases in the middle. The length of the CDR3 is 16 residues.

This clone appeared a few times. The rearrangement joins TRBV4-2 to TRBJ1-2; perhaps TRBD1 as D (5 bases). Per the germline V gene, CDR1 is LGHNA and CDR2 is YNFKEQ. V was shortened by 6 bases and J by 4 bases, with 18 bases between the two germline ends. CDR3 length equals 15 residues. CDR3 in amino acids: CASSPDSMESYGYTF. The CDR3 DNA is TGTGCCAGCAGTCCAGACAGTATGGAGTCCTATGGCTACACCTTC.

V usage is TRBV12-3 or TRBV12-4 and J usage is TRBJ1-1; D ambiguous. V gave up 4 bases and J gave up 3 bases, with 3 bases separating them. The CDR3 runs to 11 residues. The CDR3 bases are TGTGCCAGCAGTTACTACACTGAAGCTTTCTTT. Translated: CASSYYTEAFF.

The chain recombines TRBV28 with TRBJ2-7, with 7 bases that match TRBD1. The CDR3 spans 12 residues. Germline assignment: CDR1 MDHEN and CDR2 SYDVKM. CDR3 nucleotide sequence: TGTGTCATCGGGACAGCATCCTACGAGCAGTACTTC. It is translated as CVIGTASYEQYF.

The rearrangement uses TRBV9 and TRBJ2-1; the D gene is possibly TRBD2 (6 bases). Germline V gives CDR1 SGDLS, CDR2 YYNGEE. Deletions cut 1 base from V and 3 bases from J, with 11 bases between. The CDR3 consists of 15 residues. In nucleotides, the CDR3 is TGTGCCAGCAGCGTAAATCAGGGAGGCTACAATGAGCAGTTCTTC. Its translation is CASSVNQGGYNEQFF.

The chain is built from TRBV9 and TRBJ2-5, with a weak D call TRBD2 (6 bases). The CDR3 loop spans 15 amino acids. Germline assignment: CDR1 SGDLS and CDR2 YYNGEE. Trimming stripped 0 bases from V and 5 bases from J, with 14 bases between. CDR3 protein: CASSVGYMEGETQYF. DNA for the CDR3: TGTGCCAGCAGCGTAGGGTACATGGAGGGCGAGACCCAGTACTTC.

CDR3 DNA: TGTGCCAGCACCATGTATGGGGGGACTGAAGCTTTCTTT. Amino acids: CASTMYGGTEAFF. The chain combines TRBV7-9 with TRBJ1-1; D is perhaps TRBD1 (5 bases). V was cut by 7 bases and J by 5 bases, with 14 bases left in between. CDR3 length equals 13 residues. The germline gives CDR1 SEHNR, CDR2 FQNEAQ (reference sequence).

The genes are TRBV6-5 and TRBJ2-7, with 10 bases lining up with TRBD2. Germline V gene sequence: CDR1 MNHEY, CDR2 SVGAGI. The CDR3 consists of 15 residues. V gave up 7 bases and J gave up 7 bases; unmatched junction bases: 13. CDR3 amino acids: CASKPRASGSREQYF. In nucleotides, the CDR3 is TGTGCCAGCAAGCCAAGGGCTAGCGGGAGTCGGGAGCAGTACTTC.